The rows below give T cell receptor beta chains drawn from one sample of a study of PD-1 blockade in classical Hodgkin lymphoma. Profiling relied on immunoSEQ multiplex PCR, and the TCRdb table lists in-frame clones only, not all of them. The top ten clones hold 9.5% to 12% of a sample with 35,000 to 50,000 clones, 76% of them seen once. This specimen consisted of peripheral blood mononuclear cells (PBMCs), obtained at baseline. The receptors come from a human donor with classical Hodgkin lymphoma. The CDR3 runs from the conserved cysteine through the conserved F or W. The order of the fields is D gene, clone size, CDR3 length, J gene, V gene, CDR3 protein, CDR3 DNA. A D gene is named only where the DNA matches it firmly. The listing skips clone size in some rows; elsewhere it reads once, few, many or a size class.

>NA|NA|14|TRBJ2-7|TRBV6-5
CASSTGAVTYEQYF
TGTGCCAGCAGTACAGGAGCAGTAACCTACGAGCAGTACTTC
>TRBD1|once|15|TRBJ2-7|TRBV9
CASSFRQGSGYEQYF
TGTGCCAGCAGCTTCCGACAGGGGAGCGGTTACGAGCAGTACTTC
>NA|NA|15|TRBJ2-1|TRBV7-2
CASSASLGSGNEQFF
TGTGCCAGCAGCGCGTCCCTGGGCAGCGGGAATGAGCAGTTCTTC
>TRBD2|NA|16|TRBJ2-5|TRBV13
CASSGGGLADQETQYF
TGTGCCAGCAGCGGGGGGGGACTAGCGGACCAAGAGACCCAGTACTTC
>TRBD1|NA|15|TRBJ2-5|TRBV5-6
CASSPGTVLGETQYF
TGTGCCAGCAGCCCAGGGACAGTCCTTGGTGAGACCCAGTACTTC
>NA|NA|14|TRBJ2-5|TRBV6-6
CASSRRTQQETQYF
TGTGCCAGCAGCCGGAGGACGCAGCAAGAGACCCAGTACTTC
>TRBD1|NA|14|TRBJ1-2|TRBV6-5
CASSYSGQGYGYTF
TGTGCCAGCAGTTACTCCGGACAGGGGTATGGCTACACCTTC
>NA|NA|13|TRBJ2-7|TRBV7-3
CASSRGTGYEQYF
TGTGCCAGCAGCAGGGGGACTGGCTACGAGCAGTACTTC
>NA|many|13|TRBJ1-2|TRBV27
CASSSLPVFGYTF
TGTGCCAGCAGTTCCCTCCCCGTCTTTGGCTACACCTTC
>TRBD2|NA|15|TRBJ2-7|TRBV4-1
CASSAGLAGVYEQYF
TGCGCCAGCAGCGCAGGACTAGCGGGGGTCTACGAGCAGTACTTC
>NA|few|15|TRBJ2-2|TRBV6-4
CASSIGADNTGELFF
TGTGCCAGCAGTATAGGGGCCGATAACACCGGGGAGCTGTTTTTT
>NA|NA|15|TRBJ1-3|TRBV5-4
CASSLGGAGANTIYF
TGTGCCAGCAGCCTAGGGGGAGCGGGCGCAAACACCATATATTTT
>NA|NA|15|TRBJ2-2|TRBV9
CASSATGYIAGELFF
TGTGCCAGCAGCGCTACAGGGTATATTGCCGGGGAGCTGTTTTTT
>NA|NA|14|TRBJ2-1|TRBV5-1
CASSSSSSYNEQFF
TGCGCCAGCAGTTCTTCCAGCTCCTACAATGAGCAGTTCTTC
>NA|once|14|TRBJ1-1|TRBV19
CASSIGTVNTEAFF
TGTGCCAGTAGTATCGGGACGGTTAACACTGAAGCTTTCTTT
>NA|medium-sized|13|TRBJ2-7|TRBV30
CAWTRQGGYEQYF
TGTGCCTGGACCCGGCAGGGGGGCTACGAGCAGTACTTC
>NA|NA|16|TRBJ2-3|TRBV28
CASSLYRGDYTDTQYF
TGTGCCAGCAGTTTATATCGCGGAGATTACACAGATACGCAGTATTTT
>NA|NA|15|TRBJ2-7|TRBV6-5
CASSQQGPLSYEQYF
TGTGCCAGCAGTCAGCAGGGACCCCTTTCCTACGAGCAGTACTTC
>NA|NA|14|TRBJ2-7|TRBV5-4
CASWTWALPYEQYF
TGTGCCAGCTGGACTTGGGCCCTACCCTACGAGCAGTACTTC
>TRBD1|many|15|TRBJ1-5|TRBV18
CASSEGQGSGQPQHF
TGTGCCAGCTCAGAGGGACAGGGTTCAGGACAGCCCCAGCATTTT
>TRBD1|NA|15|TRBJ1-3|TRBV9
CASSVAGGGGNTIYF
TGTGCCAGCAGCGTAGCAGGGGGTGGTGGAAACACCATATATTTT
>TRBD2|NA|16|TRBJ2-1|TRBV7-6
CASSFPDGGGSAEQFF
TGTGCCAGCAGCTTTCCGGATGGCGGGGGATCGGCGGAGCAGTTCTTC
>NA|NA|14|TRBJ2-6|TRBV27
CASSPRDGANVLTF
TGTGCCAGCAGTCCGAGGGATGGGGCCAACGTCCTGACTTTC
>NA|once|15|TRBJ1-3|TRBV28
CASSTQTFSGNTIYF
TGTGCCAGCAGTACACAGACCTTCTCTGGAAACACCATATATTTT
>TRBD2|NA|15|TRBJ2-3|TRBV11-2
CASSTGTSETDTQYF
TGTGCCAGCAGCACCGGGACTAGCGAAACAGATACGCAGTATTTT
>NA|few|12|TRBJ2-7|TRBV2
CASRGDGYEQYF
TGTGCCAGCAGGGGGGACGGCTACGAGCAGTACTTC
>TRBD1|NA|14|TRBJ1-4|TRBV7-6
CASSAGTDYEKLFF
TGTGCCAGCAGCGCGGGGACAGACTATGAAAAACTGTTTTTT
>NA|NA|13|TRBJ1-5|TRBV2
CASSKDSNQPQHF
TGTGCCAGCAGTAAGGATAGCAATCAGCCCCAGCATTTT
>TRBD2|NA|14|TRBJ2-7|TRBV28
CASSFLAGAGEQYF
TGTGCCAGCAGTTTTCTAGCGGGAGCAGGCGAGCAGTACTTC
>NA|NA|16|TRBJ2-7|TRBV11-2
CASSLAASVGTYEQYF
TGTGCCAGCAGCTTAGCGGCCTCTGTGGGCACCTACGAGCAGTACTTC
>NA|NA|13|TRBJ1-1|TRBV5-4
CASSLEMNTEAFF
TGTGCCAGCAGCTTGGAGATGAACACTGAAGCTTTCTTT
>NA|NA|13|TRBJ2-7|TRBV25-1
CASSGGGAYEQYF
TGTGCCAGCAGTGGGGGCGGAGCCTACGAGCAGTACTTC
>NA|NA|15|TRBJ2-2|TRBV6-5
CASSFRATNTGELFF
TGTGCCAGCAGTTTCCGGGCCACCAACACCGGGGAGCTGTTTTTT
>NA|NA|13|TRBJ2-1|TRBV6-6
CASSYSLFSEQFF
TGTGCCAGCAGTTACTCGTTGTTTAGTGAGCAGTTCTTC
>TRBD2|NA|13|TRBJ2-7|TRBV28
CASKNSGRWKQYF
TGTGCCAGCAAAAATAGCGGGAGGTGGAAGCAGTACTTC
>TRBD1|NA|15|TRBJ1-2|TRBV6-1
CASSSIRGQPYGYTF
TGTGCCAGCAGTTCCATTAGGGGACAGCCCTATGGCTACACCTTC
>NA|NA|14|TRBJ1-4|TRBV6-5
CASAFRSSNEKLFF
TGTGCCAGCGCTTTTAGGAGCAGTAATGAAAAACTGTTTTTT
>TRBD2|few|18|TRBJ2-1|TRBV7-6
CASSPLAGAYRSYNEQFF
TGTGCCAGCAGCCCACTAGCGGGAGCGTATCGGTCCTACAATGAGCAGTTCTTC
>NA|NA|13|TRBJ2-7|TRBV28
CASSFGMNYEQYF
TGTGCCAGCAGTTTCGGAATGAACTACGAGCAGTACTTC
>TRBD2|NA|17|TRBJ2-3|TRBV9
CASSASQTSASTDTQYF
TGTGCCAGCAGCGCCTCTCAGACTAGCGCTAGCACAGATACGCAGTATTTT
>NA|NA|13|TRBJ1-1|TRBV9
CASSGQPNTEAFF
TGTGCCAGCAGCGGACAGCCGAACACTGAAGCTTTCTTT